This T cell receptor (beta chain) was identified during a study of cytomegalovirus exposure and HLA in healthy donors. This clone was recorded once. There are 14 residues in the CDR3. Trimming pared 2 bases from V and 10 bases from J, leaving 17 bases between. Germline-derived CDR1 and CDR2 are MNHNY and SVGAGI (reference sequence). The method was immunoSEQ multiplex PCR; TCRdb's version includes in-frame clones alone and lacks a portion of them. Among 200,000 to 250,000 clones listed, 88% were seen once. The rearrangement joins TRBV6-6 to TRBJ1-1, with D unclear. Material: PBMCs. The source is a woman between 18 and 30 years old in good health and CMV-seronegative. The chain's CDR3 is CASSYPDGDSRAFF. DNA of the CDR3: TGTGCCAGCAGTTACCCGGACGGGGATTCTAGAGCTTTCTTT.